This record concerns one T cell receptor beta chain sequence. No antigen is known for it. The sample comes from a study of cytotoxic CD8 clonotypes in ibrutinib-treated CLL. V dropped 1 base and J dropped 6 bases, with 9 bases sitting between them. The CDR3 has 13 residues. CDR1 is MNHNS and CDR2 is SASEGT in the germline V gene. Study outcomes and limitations: Baseline clonality, above age-matched healthy donor levels, tracked circulating CD8+ T-cell counts.

Sequencing used immunoSEQ multiplex PCR; TCRdb keeps in-frame clones, though not all of them. The sample lists about 300,000 clones, approximately 76% occurring once. The V gene is TRBV6-1, the J gene TRBJ2-5, with D uncertain. This sequence originates from a human donor with chronic lymphocytic leukemia. Sequenced material: PBMCs, taken at disease progression, from a patient treated with ibrutinib. CDR3 DNA sequence: TGTGCCAGCAGTGAAGAAGTTAGCCAGACCCAGTACTTC. It yields the protein CASSEEVSQTQYF.